This TCR beta chain appears in the sequencing data of a study of molecular identifiers for immune sequencing clone quantification. General study results and limits: For effector cells, clones above 20 RNA copies held over 98% of molecules; for naive cells, under 1%.

Ten or more counts support this clonotype. Its antigen remains unknown. Using its own MiXCR run on the PCR reads, TCRdb lists one record per CDR3 protein. Seen here are over 600,000 distinct CDR3 sequences, approximately 20% observed once, and the top ten hold under 0.95%. Germline values: CDR1 LNHDA, CDR2 SQIVND (reference sequence). Deletions cut 3 bases from V and 4 bases from J, with 15 bases between. The CDR3 has 15 residues. The V and J genes are TRBV19 and TRBJ2-5, with D possibly matching TRBD1 (6 bases). The sequenced material came from naive CD8+ T cells from blood, with Jurkat cell RNA spiked in. Subset here: FACS-sorted CD8+CD4-CCR7+CD45RA+ naive T cells. The source is a human donor in good health. Some libraries in this study had Jurkat cell RNA spiked in. CDR3 in amino acids: CASSIAPGGVETQYF. The CDR3 DNA reads as TGTGCCAGTAGTATTGCTCCTGGGGGCGTAGAGACCCAGTACTTC.